The next 19 T cell receptor beta chains were all read from a single sample in a study of beta chain features in type 1 diabetes. Whole-study findings and limits: People with Type 1 diabetes carried modestly yet significantly shorter TCRB CDR3s in all four CD4+ subsets.

No antigen has been identified for these receptors. Every isolated RNA sample was fully reverse transcribed, so sequencing captured expressed TCRB transcripts. Using immunoSEQ multiplex PCR, the repertoire was profiled, and TCRdb retains in-frame clones only, with some absent. The sample has over 200,000 clones, 9.5% to 13% seen once. The sequencing input was naive CD4+ T cells from blood. The source is a man aged 25-45 years with type 1 diabetes.

This chain uses TRBV11-2 with TRBJ2-5, with 15 nucleotides matching TRBD2. V shed 6 bases, J shed 2 bases, and the junction held 4 bases outside the gene matches. The CDR3 consists of 16 residues. The germline V gene encodes CDR1 SGHAT and CDR2 FQNNGV. The DNA of the CDR3 is TGTGCCAGCAGGGGACTAGCGGGGGGTAATCAAGAGACCCAGTACTTC. Its translation: CASRGLAGGNQETQYF.

There are a few counts of this clone. V and J are TRBV7-2 and TRBJ2-5, with a weak D call TRBD1 (5 bases). The CDR3 is made up of 14 amino acids. The V gene's germline CDR1 is SGHTA and CDR2 FQGNSA. V lost 0 bases and J 3 bases, leaving 8 bases between the germline ends. The CDR3 is CASSLAIQEETQYF. In DNA, the CDR3 is TGTGCCAGCAGCTTAGCAATACAGGAAGAGACCCAGTACTTC.

This clone was seen a handful of times. This chain connects TRBV12-5 to TRBJ2-1, with D maybe TRBD1 (5 bases). The germline V gene has CDR1 LGHNT and CDR2 FRNRAP. The CDR3 spans 19 residues. The germline V and J ends were trimmed by 4 bases and 6 bases, with 28 bases remaining between them. The CDR3 DNA follows: TGTGCTAGTGGTTCGAGCCCCCTGGGTAGGGGAAAGAGGTCCAATGAGCAGTTCTTC. Translation: CASGSSPLGRGKRSNEQFF.

V gene TRBV18 combines with J gene TRBJ2-2; 9 positions agree with TRBD1. CDR3 length: 15 amino acids. V dropped 4 bases and J dropped 8; count of bases not matched to a gene: 8. Germline assignment: CDR1 KGHSH and CDR2 LQKENI. The DNA for the CDR3 is TGTGCCAGCTCACTGGACAGGGGAGCCTCTGGGGAGCTGTTTTTT. As protein: CASSLDRGASGELFF.

CDR3 region: CASGLAGQPQHF. In nucleotides, the CDR3 is TGTGCTAGTGGTTTGGCGGGTCAGCCCCAGCATTTT. V gene TRBV12-5 combines with J gene TRBJ1-5; the D is unclear. Germline V gene lookup returns CDR1 LGHNT and CDR2 FRNRAP. The CDR3 loop spans 12 amino acids. The ends were cut back, 1 base at V and 6 bases at J, with 4 bases in the middle.

This clone was counted a few times. V gene TRBV30 combines with J gene TRBJ1-6; D is uncertain. There are 13 residues in the CDR3. V lost 5 bases to trimming and J lost 6 bases, with 11 bases between them. Looked up from germline, CDR1 is GTSNPN and CDR2 is SVGIG (reference sequence). DNA for the CDR3: TGTGCCTGGTGCCCACTGTTTAATTCACCCCTCCACTTT. It translates to CAWCPLFNSPLHF.

This clone has more than one count but fewer than ten. This chain links TRBV15 with TRBJ2-1, with TRBD1 matching over 11 bases. This CDR3 comprises 14 residues. The V and J ends lost 7 bases and 4 bases, in that order; junction bases with no gene match: 3. Germline assignment: CDR1 LNHNV and CDR2 YYDKDF (reference sequence). The CDR3 sequence is CATNRDRGYNEQFF. The CDR3 DNA sequence: TGTGCCACCAACCGGGACAGGGGGTACAATGAGCAGTTCTTC.

This clone was seen a few times. The genes are TRBV5-1 and TRBJ1-4; D unclear. V dropped 0 bases and J dropped 2 bases, with 8 bases sitting between them. This CDR3 spans 15 amino acids. Germline-derived CDR1 and CDR2 are SGHRS and YFSETQ. The CDR3 nucleotides are TGCGCCAGCAGCTTGGGGTCTCGGACTAATGAAAAACTGTTTTTT. It encodes CASSLGSRTNEKLFF. Drawing the rest from reference TRBV5-1 and TRBJ1-4, the complete variable domain is KAGVTQTPRYLIKTRGQQVTLSCSPISGHRSVSWYQQTPGQGLQFLFEYFSETQRNKGNFPGRFSGRQFSNSRSEMNVSTLELGDSALYLCASSLGSRTNEKLFFGSGTQLSVL.

This clone was observed a few times. The genes are TRBV6-1 and TRBJ1-1; unclear D gene. Germline V CDR1 and CDR2: MNHNS, SASEGT. V was clipped by 5 bases and J by 1 base, with 8 bases between them. This CDR3 has 13 residues. DNA for the CDR3: TGTGCCAGCAGTTCCCCTTGGAACACTGAAGCTTTCTTT. Amino acids: CASSSPWNTEAFF.

The chain couples TRBV15 to TRBJ2-2, with 11 bases matching TRBD2. CDR3 size: 15 residues. V trimming: 3 bases; J trimming: 7 bases; junction bases outside the gene matches: 4. Germline V gene data show CDR1 as LNHNV and CDR2 as YYDKDF (reference sequence). The CDR3 nucleotides are TGTGCCACCAGCAGCCGACTAGCGGGGTACGGGGAGCTGTTTTTT. It encodes CATSSRLAGYGELFF. The whole variable domain, remainder taken from reference TRBV15 and TRBJ2-2, is DAMVIQNPRYQVTQFGKPVTLSCSQTLNHNVMYWYQQKSSQAPKLLFHYYDKDFNNEADTPDNFQSRRPNTSFCFLDIRSPGLGDTAMYLCATSSRLAGYGELFFGEGSRLTVL.

The V and J genes are TRBV7-9 and TRBJ2-1, with TRBD2 identical over 8 bases. The CDR3 has 16 amino acids. Germline V gene lookup returns CDR1 SEHNR and CDR2 FQNEAQ (reference sequence). Trimming removed 5 bases from V and 0 bases from J; junction bases left unmatched: 6. The CDR3 nucleotides are TGTGCCAGCAGCCTGGGGGGGACTAGCTCCTACAATGAGCAGTTCTTC. Protein sequence: CASSLGGTSSYNEQFF.

The J gene is TRBJ2-7, the V gene TRBV9, with D perhaps matching TRBD1 (7 bases). V was clipped by 6 bases and J by 6 bases, with 13 bases between them. The CDR3 has 12 amino acids. Per germline, CDR1 SGDLS and CDR2 YYNGEE. CDR3 in amino acids: CASTQGGLEQYF. CDR3 DNA: TGTGCCAGCACTCAGGGGGGTCTCGAGCAGTACTTC. Looking up the rest from reference TRBV9 and TRBJ2-7 gives the full variable domain: DSGVTQTPKHLITATGQRVTLRCSPRSGDLSVYWYQQSLDQGLQFLIQYYNGEERAKGNILERFSAQQFPDLHSELNLSSLELGDSALYFCASTQGGLEQYFGPGTRLTVT.

The chain couples TRBV10-3 to TRBJ2-2, with 7 bases identical to TRBD2. V was clipped by 3 bases and J by 0 bases; unmatched bases: 4. Germline V gives CDR1 ENHRY, CDR2 SYGVKD. This CDR3 has 16 residues. This CDR3 is CAISEVLAANTGELFF. CDR3 nucleotides: TGTGCCATCAGTGAAGTCCTAGCGGCGAACACCGGGGAGCTGTTTTTT.

This chain links TRBV7-2 with TRBJ1-3, with unresolved D. V lost 4 bases and J lost 4, with 8 bases in between. The CDR3 covers 13 residues. Germline values: CDR1 SGHTA, CDR2 FQGNSA. The CDR3 DNA sequence: TGTGCCAGCAGCTCCACACCCGGAAACACCATATATTTT. Amino acid sequence: CASSSTPGNTIYF.

This clone came up a few times. The CDR3 reads CASSLERGGYNEQFF. In DNA form, the CDR3 reads TGTGCCAGCAGCTTGGAGCGGGGGGGCTACAATGAGCAGTTCTTC. This sequence joins TRBV7-8 and TRBJ2-1; 10 bases line up with TRBD2. Germline V gene data show CDR1 as SGHVS and CDR2 as FQNEAQ. CDR3 length: 15 residues. The junction had 2 bases not matched to a gene; V was cut back by 3 bases and J by 3 bases.

This clone was seen a few times. J is TRBJ2-4 and V is TRBV19; D possibly corresponds to TRBD1 (6 bases). With 5 bases removed from V and 8 bases from J, the gap between germline ends came to 13 bases. The CDR3 has 13 amino acids. Germline CDR1 and CDR2: LNHDA and SQIVND (reference sequence). Written as DNA, the CDR3 is TGTGCCAGTAGTCCACAGGGTACGGACATTCAGTACTTC. Its protein product is CASSPQGTDIQYF.

This chain joins TRBV18 and TRBJ2-6; TRBD1 agrees at 9 bases. CDR3 length equals 18 residues. The V gene end was trimmed by 3 bases and the J gene end by 0 bases; junction bases not matched to a gene: 6. Germline V gives CDR1 KGHSH, CDR2 LQKENI. The CDR3 DNA reads TGTGCCAGCTCACCCTCCGGACAGGGGTACTCTGGGGCCAACGTCCTGACTTTC. As protein: CASSPSGQGYSGANVLTF.

The genes are TRBV7-9 and TRBJ2-5; D perhaps matches TRBD2 (6 bases). Germline V lookup: CDR1 SEHNR, CDR2 FQNEAQ (reference sequence). V was shortened by 3 bases and J by 1 base, with 12 bases between the two germline ends. The CDR3 is 15 amino acids. CDR3 in DNA: TGTGCCAGCAGCTTGACCGGACTACCCCAAGAGACCCAGTACTTC. As protein: CASSLTGLPQETQYF.

This clone was seen more than once but under ten times. The genes are TRBV9 and TRBJ2-3, with 10 bases matching TRBD2. The CDR3 consists of 15 residues. The V segment lost 4 bases and the J segment 0 bases; nucleotides outside the gene matches: 2. Germline V gene sequence: CDR1 SGDLS, CDR2 YYNGEE. The CDR3 spells CASSRTSGSTDTQYF. In DNA form, the CDR3 reads TGTGCCAGCAGCCGGACTAGCGGAAGCACAGATACGCAGTATTTT.